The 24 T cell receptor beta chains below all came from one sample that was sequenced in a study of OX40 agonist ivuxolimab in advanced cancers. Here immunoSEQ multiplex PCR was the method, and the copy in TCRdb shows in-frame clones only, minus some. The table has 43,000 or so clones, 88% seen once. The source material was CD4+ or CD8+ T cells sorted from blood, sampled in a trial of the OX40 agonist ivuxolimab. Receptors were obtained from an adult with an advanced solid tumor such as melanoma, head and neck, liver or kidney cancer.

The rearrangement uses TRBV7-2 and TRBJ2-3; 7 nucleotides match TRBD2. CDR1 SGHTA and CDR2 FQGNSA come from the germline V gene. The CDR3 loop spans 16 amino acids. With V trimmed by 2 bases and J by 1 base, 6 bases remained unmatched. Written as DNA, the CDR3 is TGTGCCAGCAGCTTAACAAGCGGGATGCGCACAGATACGCAGTATTTT. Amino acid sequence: CASSLTSGMRTDTQYF. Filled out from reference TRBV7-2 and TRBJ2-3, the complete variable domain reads GAGVSQSPSNKVTEKGKDVELRCDPISGHTALYWYRQSLGQGLEFLIYFQGNSAPDKSGLPSDRFSAERTGGSVSTLTIQRTQQEDSAVYLCASSLTSGMRTDTQYFGPGTRLTVL.

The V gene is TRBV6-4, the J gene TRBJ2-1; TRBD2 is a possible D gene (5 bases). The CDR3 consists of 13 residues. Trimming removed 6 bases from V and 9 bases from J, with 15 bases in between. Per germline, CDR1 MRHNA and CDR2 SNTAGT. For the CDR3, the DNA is TGTGCCAGCAGCAGGCAAAACGAGGGTGAGCAGTTCTTC. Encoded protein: CASSRQNEGEQFF.

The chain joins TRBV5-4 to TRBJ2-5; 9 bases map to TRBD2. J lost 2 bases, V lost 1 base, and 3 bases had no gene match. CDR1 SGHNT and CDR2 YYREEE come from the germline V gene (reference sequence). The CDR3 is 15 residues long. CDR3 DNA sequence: TGTGCCAGCAGCTTGAAGCTAGCGGGACAAGAGACCCAGTACTTC. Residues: CASSLKLAGQETQYF.

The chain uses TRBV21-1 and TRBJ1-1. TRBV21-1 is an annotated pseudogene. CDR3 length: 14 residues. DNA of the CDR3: TGTGCCAGCAGCAGGGGGGGAGGCCCGGCGGAAGCTTTCTTT. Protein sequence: CASSRGGGPAEAFF.

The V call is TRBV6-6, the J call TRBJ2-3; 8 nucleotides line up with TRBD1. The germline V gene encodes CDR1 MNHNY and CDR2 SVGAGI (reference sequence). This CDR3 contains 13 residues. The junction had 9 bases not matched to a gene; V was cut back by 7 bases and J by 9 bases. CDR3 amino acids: CASTAGQGRTQYF. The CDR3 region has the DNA TGTGCCAGCACCGCCGGACAGGGTCGAACGCAGTATTTT.

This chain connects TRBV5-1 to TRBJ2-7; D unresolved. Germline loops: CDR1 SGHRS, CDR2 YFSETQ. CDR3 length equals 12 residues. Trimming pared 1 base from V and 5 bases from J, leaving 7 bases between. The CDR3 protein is CASSLKGHEQYF. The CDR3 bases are TGCGCCAGCAGCTTGAAGGGTCACGAGCAGTACTTC.

This CDR3 is CASSSGLTYNEQFF. The CDR3 DNA follows: TGTGCCAGCAGCTCGGGTCTGACCTACAATGAGCAGTTCTTC. The V and J genes are TRBV7-9 and TRBJ2-1, with unresolved D. The V gene's germline CDR1 is SEHNR and CDR2 FQNEAQ (reference sequence). The germline V and J ends were trimmed by 4 bases and 2 bases, with 9 bases remaining between them. This CDR3 is built from 14 residues.

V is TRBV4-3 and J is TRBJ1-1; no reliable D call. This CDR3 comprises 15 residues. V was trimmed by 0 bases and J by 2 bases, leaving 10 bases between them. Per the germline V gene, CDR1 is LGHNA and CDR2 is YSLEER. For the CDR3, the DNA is TGCGCCAGCAGCCAAGATAGTGGAGGAAACACTGAAGCTTTCTTT. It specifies CASSQDSGGNTEAFF.

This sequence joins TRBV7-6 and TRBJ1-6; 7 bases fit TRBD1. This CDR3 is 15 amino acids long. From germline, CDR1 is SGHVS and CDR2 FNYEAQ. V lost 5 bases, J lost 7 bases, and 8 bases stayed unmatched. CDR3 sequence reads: CASSTRDSGNSPLHF. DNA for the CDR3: TGTGCCAGCAGCACCCGGGACAGCGGAAATTCACCCCTCCACTTT.

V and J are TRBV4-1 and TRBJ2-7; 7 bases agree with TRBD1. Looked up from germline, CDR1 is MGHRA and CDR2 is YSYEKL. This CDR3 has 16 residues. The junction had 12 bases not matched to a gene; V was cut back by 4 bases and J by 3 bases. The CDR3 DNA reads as TGCGCCAGCAGCCGGAACACAGGGGATCAGGGCTACGAGCAGTACTTC. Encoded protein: CASSRNTGDQGYEQYF.

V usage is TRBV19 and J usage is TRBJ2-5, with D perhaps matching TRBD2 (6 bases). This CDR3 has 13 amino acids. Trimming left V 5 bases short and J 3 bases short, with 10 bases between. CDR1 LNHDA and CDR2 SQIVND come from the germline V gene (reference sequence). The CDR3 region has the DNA TGTGCCAGTAGTTTGGGGACTGAAGAGACCCAGTACTTC. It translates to CASSLGTEETQYF.

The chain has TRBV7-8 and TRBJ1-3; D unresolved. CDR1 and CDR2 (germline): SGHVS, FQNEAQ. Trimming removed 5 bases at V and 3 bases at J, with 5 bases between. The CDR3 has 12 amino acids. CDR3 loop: CASSLYGNTIYF. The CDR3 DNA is TGTGCCAGCAGCCTTTATGGAAACACCATATATTTT.

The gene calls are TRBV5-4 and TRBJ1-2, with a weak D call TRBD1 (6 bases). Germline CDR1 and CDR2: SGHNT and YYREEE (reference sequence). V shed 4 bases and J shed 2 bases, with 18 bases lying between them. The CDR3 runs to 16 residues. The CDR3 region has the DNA TGTGCCAGCAGCCGCGGGGGCAGGGGTGAGAACTATGGCTACACCTTC. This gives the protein CASSRGGRGENYGYTF.

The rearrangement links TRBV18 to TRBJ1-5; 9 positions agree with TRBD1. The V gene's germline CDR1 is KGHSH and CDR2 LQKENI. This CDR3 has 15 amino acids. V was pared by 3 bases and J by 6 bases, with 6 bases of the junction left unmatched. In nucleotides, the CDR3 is TGTGCCAGCTCACCGGGCGACAGGGGGGCTCAGCCCCAGCATTTT. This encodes CASSPGDRGAQPQHF. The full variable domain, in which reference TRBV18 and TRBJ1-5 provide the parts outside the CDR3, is NAGVMQNPRHLVRRRGQEARLRCSPMKGHSHVYWYRQLPEEGLKFMVYLQKENIIDESGMPKERFSAEFPKEGPSILRIQQVVRGDSAAYFCASSPGDRGAQPQHFGDGTRLSIL.

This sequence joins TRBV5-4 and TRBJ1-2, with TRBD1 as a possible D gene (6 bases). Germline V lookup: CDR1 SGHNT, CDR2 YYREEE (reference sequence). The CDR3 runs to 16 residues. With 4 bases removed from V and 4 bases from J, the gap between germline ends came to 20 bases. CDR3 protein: CASSTPQGLLSYGYTF. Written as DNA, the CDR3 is TGTGCCAGCAGCACGCCTCAGGGGCTTCTTAGCTATGGCTACACCTTC. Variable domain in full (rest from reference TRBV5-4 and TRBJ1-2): ETGVTQSPTHLIKTRGQQVTLRCSSQSGHNTVSWYQQALGQGPQFIFQYYREEENGRGNFPPRFSGLQFPNYSSELNVNALELDDSALYLCASSTPQGLLSYGYTFGSGTRLTVV.

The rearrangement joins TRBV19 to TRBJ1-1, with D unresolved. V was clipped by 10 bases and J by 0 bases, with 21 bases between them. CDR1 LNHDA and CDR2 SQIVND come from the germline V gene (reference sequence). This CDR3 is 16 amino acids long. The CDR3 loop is CATEAAHSPMNTEAFF. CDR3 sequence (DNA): TGTGCCACCGAGGCGGCTCATTCGCCCATGAACACTGAAGCTTTCTTT. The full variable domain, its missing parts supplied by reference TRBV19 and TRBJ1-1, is DGGITQSPKYLFRKEGQNVTLSCEQNLNHDAMYWYRQDPGQGLRLIYYSQIVNDFQKGDIAEGYSVSREKKESFPLTVTSAQKNPTAFYLCATEAAHSPMNTEAFFGQGTRLTVV.

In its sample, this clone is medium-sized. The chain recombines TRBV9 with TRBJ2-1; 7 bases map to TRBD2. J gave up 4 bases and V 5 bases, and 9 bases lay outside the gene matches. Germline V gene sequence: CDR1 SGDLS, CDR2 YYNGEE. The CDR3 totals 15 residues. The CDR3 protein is CASSASGNGYNEQFF. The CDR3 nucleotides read TGTGCCAGCAGTGCGAGCGGGAATGGGTACAATGAGCAGTTCTTC. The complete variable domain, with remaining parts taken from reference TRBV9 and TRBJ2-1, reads DSGVTQTPKHLITATGQRVTLRCSPRSGDLSVYWYQQSLDQGLQFLIQYYNGEERAKGNILERFSAQQFPDLHSELNLSSLELGDSALYFCASSASGNGYNEQFFGPGTRLTVL.

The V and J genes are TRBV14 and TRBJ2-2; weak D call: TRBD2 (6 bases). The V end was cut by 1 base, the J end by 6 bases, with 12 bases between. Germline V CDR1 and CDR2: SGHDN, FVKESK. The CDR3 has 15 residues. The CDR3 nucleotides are TGTGCCAGCAGCCAAGCCCTCTCGGGAGCCGGGGAGCTGTTTTTT. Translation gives CASSQALSGAGELFF.

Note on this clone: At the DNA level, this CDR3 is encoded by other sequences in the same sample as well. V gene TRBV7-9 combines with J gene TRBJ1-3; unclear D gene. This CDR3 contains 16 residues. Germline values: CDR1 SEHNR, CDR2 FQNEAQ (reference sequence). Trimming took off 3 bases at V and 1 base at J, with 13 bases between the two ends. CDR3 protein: CASSFPRQLSGNTIYF. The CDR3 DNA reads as TGTGCCAGCAGCTTCCCGAGGCAGCTATCTGGAAACACCATATATTTT.

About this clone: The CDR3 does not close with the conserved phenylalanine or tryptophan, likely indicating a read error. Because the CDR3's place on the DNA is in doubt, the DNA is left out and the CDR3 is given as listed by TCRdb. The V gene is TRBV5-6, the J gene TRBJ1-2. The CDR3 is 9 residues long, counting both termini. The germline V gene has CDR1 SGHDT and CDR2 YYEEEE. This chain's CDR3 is CASSLDRRV.

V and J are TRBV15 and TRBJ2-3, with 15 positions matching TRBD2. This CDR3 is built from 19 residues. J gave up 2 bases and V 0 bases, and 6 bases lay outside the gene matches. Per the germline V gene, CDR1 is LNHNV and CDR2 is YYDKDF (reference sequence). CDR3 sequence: CATSRDRTSGRGDTDTQYF. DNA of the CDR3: TGTGCCACCAGCAGAGATAGGACTAGCGGGAGGGGGGACACAGATACGCAGTATTTT.

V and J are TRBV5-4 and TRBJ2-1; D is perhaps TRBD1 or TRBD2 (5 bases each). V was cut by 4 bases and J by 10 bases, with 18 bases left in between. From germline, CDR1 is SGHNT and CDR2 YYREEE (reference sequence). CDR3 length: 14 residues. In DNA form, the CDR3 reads TGTGCCAGCAGCCCCGGGACGCTCGGCGGGGAGCAGTTCTTC. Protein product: CASSPGTLGGEQFF.

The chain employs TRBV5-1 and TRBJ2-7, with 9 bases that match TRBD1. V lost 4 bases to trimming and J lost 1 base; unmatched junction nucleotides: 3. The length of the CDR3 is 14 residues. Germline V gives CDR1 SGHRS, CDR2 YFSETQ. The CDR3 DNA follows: TGCGCCAGCAGCCGGGGACAGGGATCCTACGAGCAGTACTTC. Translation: CASSRGQGSYEQYF.

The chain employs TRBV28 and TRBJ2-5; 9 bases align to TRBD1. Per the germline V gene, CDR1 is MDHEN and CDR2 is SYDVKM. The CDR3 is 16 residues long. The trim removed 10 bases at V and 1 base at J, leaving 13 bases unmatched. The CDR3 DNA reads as TGTGCCACCGCGGACAGGGGCAGGCGGACCCAAGAGACCCAGTACTTC. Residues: CATADRGRRTQETQYF.